There are many counts of the clone carrying this TCR beta chain. Its matching antigen is unknown. The sample comes from a study of T cells in Graves' hyperthyroidism and ophthalmopathy. General observations from the study: The model's output predicted ophthalmopathy at a median of 6.5 months prior to onset.

TCR beta CDR3 sequences were amplified from RNA transcripts. An initial round of RT-PCR targeting the TCR CDR3 relied on the HTBI primer set. TCRdb independently ran MiXCR on the multiplex PCR reads; one entry per CDR3 protein. The sample carries hundreds of thousands of distinct CDR3 sequences, approximately 15% recorded once. Ophthalmopathy cases scored 3 or more on the Clinical Activity Score and 4 or more on NOSPECS grade, with duration below 3 months. Diagnoses were established using clinical symptoms, serum thyroxine and TRAb, thyroid ultrasound and orbital computed tomography. Material for sequencing was blood. This sequence was found in a woman aged 40 to 55 with Graves' ophthalmopathy.

CDR3: CASSLKSYEQYF. CDR3 nucleotides: TGTGCCAGCAGTTTGAAGAGCTACGAGCAGTACTTC. This chain uses TRBV28 with TRBJ2-7; D is unresolved. Germline-derived CDR1 and CDR2 are MDHEN and SYDVKM. The germline V and J ends were trimmed by 3 bases and 3 bases, with 6 bases remaining between them. The CDR3 has 12 amino acids.